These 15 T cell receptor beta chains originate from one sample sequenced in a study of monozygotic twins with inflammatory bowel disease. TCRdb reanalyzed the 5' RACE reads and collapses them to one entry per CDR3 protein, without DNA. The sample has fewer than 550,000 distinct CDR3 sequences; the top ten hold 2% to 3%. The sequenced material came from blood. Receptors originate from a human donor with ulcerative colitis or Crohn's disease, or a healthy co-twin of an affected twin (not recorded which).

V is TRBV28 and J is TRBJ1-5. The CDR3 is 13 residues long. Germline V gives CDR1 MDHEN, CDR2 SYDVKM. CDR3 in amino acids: CASSLDADQPQHF.

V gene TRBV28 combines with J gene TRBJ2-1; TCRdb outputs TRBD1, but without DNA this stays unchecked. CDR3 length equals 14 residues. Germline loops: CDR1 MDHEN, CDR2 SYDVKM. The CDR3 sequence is CASSLHQGAKEQFF.

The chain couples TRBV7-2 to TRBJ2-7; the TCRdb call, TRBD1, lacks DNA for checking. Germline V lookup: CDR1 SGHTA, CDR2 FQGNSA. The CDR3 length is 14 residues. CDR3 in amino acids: CASSSDWTGAEQYF.

CDR3 amino acids: CASSDSGETYNEQFF. This chain links TRBV3-1 with TRBJ2-1; TCRdb outputs TRBD2, but without DNA this stays unchecked. CDR1 LGHDT and CDR2 YNNKEL come from the germline V gene (reference sequence). CDR3 length: 15 amino acids.

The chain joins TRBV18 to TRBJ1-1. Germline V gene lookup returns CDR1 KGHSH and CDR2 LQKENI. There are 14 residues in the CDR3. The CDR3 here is CASSPNGLTTEAFF.

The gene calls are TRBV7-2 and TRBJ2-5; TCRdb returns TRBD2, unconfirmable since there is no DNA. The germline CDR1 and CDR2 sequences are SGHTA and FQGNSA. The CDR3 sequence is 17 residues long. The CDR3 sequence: CASSLAPSGGYQETQYF.

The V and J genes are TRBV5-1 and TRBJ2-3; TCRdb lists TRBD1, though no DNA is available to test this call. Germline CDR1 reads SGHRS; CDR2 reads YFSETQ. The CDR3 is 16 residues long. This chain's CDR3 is CASSLGGAGPTDTQYF.

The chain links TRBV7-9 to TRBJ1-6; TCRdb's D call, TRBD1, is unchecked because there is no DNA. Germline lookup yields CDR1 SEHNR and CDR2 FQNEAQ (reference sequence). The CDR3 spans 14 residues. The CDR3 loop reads CASSPTGTETPLHF. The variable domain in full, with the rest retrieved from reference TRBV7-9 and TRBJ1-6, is DTGVSQNPRHKITKRGQNVTFRCDPISEHNRLYWYRQTLGQGPEFLTYFQNEAQLEKSRLLSDRFSAERPKGSFSTLEIQRTEQGDSAMYLCASSPTGTETPLHFGNGTRLTVT.

This CDR3 is CASKAWDSTDNYGYTF. V usage is TRBV12-3 or TRBV12-4 and J usage is TRBJ1-2; checking the TCRdb D call of TRBD1 is not possible without DNA. This CDR3 contains 16 residues.

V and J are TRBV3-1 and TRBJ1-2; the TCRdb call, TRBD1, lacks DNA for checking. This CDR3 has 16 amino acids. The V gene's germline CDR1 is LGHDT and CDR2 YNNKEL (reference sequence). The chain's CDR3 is CASSPTPGQVEWGYTF. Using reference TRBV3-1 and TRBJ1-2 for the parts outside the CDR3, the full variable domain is DTAVSQTPKYLVTQMGNDKSIKCEQNLGHDTMYWYKQDSKKFLKIMFSYNNKELIINETVPNRFSPKSPDKAHLNLHINSLELGDSAVYFCASSPTPGQVEWGYTFGSGTRLTVV.

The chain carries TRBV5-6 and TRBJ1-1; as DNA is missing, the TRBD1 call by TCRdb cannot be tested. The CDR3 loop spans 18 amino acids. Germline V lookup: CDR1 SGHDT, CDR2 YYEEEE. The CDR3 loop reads CASSLQVRTGNKNTGAFF.

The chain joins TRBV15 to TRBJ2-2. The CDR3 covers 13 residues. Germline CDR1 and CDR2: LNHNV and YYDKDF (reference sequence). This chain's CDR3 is CATSSRNTGELFF.

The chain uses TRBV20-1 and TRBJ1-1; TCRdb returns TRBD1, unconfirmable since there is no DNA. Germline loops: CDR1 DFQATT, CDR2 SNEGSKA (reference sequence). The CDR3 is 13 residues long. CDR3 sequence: CSANRVENTEAFF.

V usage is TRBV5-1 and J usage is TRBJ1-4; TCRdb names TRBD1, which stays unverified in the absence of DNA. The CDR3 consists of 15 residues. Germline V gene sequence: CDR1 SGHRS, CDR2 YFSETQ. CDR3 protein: CASSRDPATNEKLFF.

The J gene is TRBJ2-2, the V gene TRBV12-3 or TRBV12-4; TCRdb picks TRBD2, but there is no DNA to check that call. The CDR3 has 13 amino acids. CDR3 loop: CASSWPRSRELFF.